This T cell receptor (beta chain) was recorded in a study of T-cell memory formation after mild COVID-19. Background on the study: The two donors had largely donor-specific TCR clusters.

Study observations and caveats: Largely, contracting CD4+ clones fell within CM and EM, and contracting CD8+ clones within EMRA.

Of note for this clonotype: Its antigen remains unidentified.

Germline lookup yields CDR1 PRHDT and CDR2 FYEKMQ (reference sequence). J lost 2 bases, V lost 5 bases, and 8 bases had no gene match. The CDR3 has 15 residues. Sample barcodes and UMIs were carried by the TCR alpha and TCR beta cDNA libraries that 5'RACE generated with constant-segment primers. TCRdb reprocessed the 5' RACE reads with MiXCR, giving one entry per CDR3 protein. Of 550,000 to 700,000 distinct CDR3 sequences in the sample, 18% are singletons; the top ten hold around 13%. This sequence was found in an adult woman who had mild COVID-19 (a few samples of this study predate the infection). Cell type and time point are not known. Material: PBMCs or a T cell subset sorted from them (not recorded which). This chain links TRBV13 with TRBJ2-7, with 8 bases fitting TRBD1. The CDR3 DNA is TGTGCCAGCAGCCCAGAGACAGGGGCAGCCTACGAGCAGTACTTC. Amino acid sequence: CASSPETGAAYEQYF.